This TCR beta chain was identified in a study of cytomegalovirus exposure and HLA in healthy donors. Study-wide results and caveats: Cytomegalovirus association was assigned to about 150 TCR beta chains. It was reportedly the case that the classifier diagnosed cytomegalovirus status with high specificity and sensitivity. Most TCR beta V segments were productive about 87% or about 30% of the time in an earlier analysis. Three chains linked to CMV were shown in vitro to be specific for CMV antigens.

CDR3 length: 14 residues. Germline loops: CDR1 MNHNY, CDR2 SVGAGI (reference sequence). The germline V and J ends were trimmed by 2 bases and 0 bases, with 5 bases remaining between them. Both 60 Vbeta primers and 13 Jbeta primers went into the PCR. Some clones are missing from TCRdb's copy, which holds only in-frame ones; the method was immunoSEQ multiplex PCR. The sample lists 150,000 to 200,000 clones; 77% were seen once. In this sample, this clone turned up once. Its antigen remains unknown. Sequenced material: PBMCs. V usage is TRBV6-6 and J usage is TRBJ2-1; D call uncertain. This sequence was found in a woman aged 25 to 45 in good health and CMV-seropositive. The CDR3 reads CASSYASSYNEQFF. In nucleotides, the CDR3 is TGTGCCAGCAGTTACGCCAGCTCCTACAATGAGCAGTTCTTC.